The clone carrying this TCR beta chain turned up a few times. The sample belongs to a study of blood T cell repertoires in COVID-19. The authors' processing: By means of reference gene primer amplification, nucleated cell counts were estimated. TCRdb's table, derived via immunoSEQ multiplex PCR, lists solely in-frame clones and lacks some. V and J calls plus clone size are reproduced from that table; the DNA served to infer D and trimming. The sample shows about 190,000 clones, around 89% of them seen only once. V was cut by 1 base and J by 6 bases, with 19 bases left in between. The CDR3 loop spans 17 amino acids. Germline V CDR1 and CDR2: LGHDT, YNNKEL (reference sequence).

Sequencing was performed on peripheral blood. The TCR sequence derives from a man aged 50 to 59 with acute or convalescent COVID-19. This chain joins TRBV3-1 (or the pseudogene TRBV3-2) and TRBJ1-5; D gene uncertain. The CDR3 loop is CASSQGSQQQSGQPQHF. The CDR3 coding sequence is TGTGCCAGCAGCCAAGGGAGTCAGCAACAATCGGGTCAGCCCCAGCATTTT.